This T cell receptor (beta chain) was profiled in a study of blood T cell repertoires in COVID-19. Overall study: The United States, Italy and Spain were the sources of the acute and convalescent COVID-19 samples. The cDNA or gDNA used as material had been derived from T cells, B-cell-depleted T cells, or PBMCs.

In the original workflow: Estimation of nucleated cell counts relied on the amplification of reference gene primers. Profiling relied on immunoSEQ multiplex PCR, and the TCRdb table lists in-frame clones only, not all of them. V and J calls and clone size are given by that table; D and trimming were obtained from the DNA. The sample records roughly 150,000 clones, 85% being singletons. For recovered donors of Cohort 3, there were two negative PCRs, clearance, or symptom resolution. This clone was detected once. This CDR3 is built from 12 residues. Germline CDR1 is LNHDA and CDR2 is SQIVND (reference sequence). V trimming: 10 bases; J trimming: 13 bases; junction bases outside the gene matches: 14.

The TCR was taken from a woman between 40 and 55 years old who had recovered from COVID-19. Sequenced input: PBMCs or T cells enriched from blood (not recorded which). The rearrangement uses TRBV19 and TRBJ2-5; 8 bases map to TRBD2. DNA for the CDR3: TGTGCCACCAGACCGGGACTAGGTGGTCTGTACTTC. Encoded protein: CATRPGLGGLYF.